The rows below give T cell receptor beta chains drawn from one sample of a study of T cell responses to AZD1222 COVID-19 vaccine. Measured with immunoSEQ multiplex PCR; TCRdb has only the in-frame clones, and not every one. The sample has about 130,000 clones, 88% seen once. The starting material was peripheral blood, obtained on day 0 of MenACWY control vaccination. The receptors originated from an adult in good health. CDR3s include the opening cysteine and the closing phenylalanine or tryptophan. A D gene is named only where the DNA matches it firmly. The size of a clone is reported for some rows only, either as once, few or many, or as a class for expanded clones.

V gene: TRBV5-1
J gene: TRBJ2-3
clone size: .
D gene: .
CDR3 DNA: TGCGCCAGCAGCTTGAACGTCCGCACAGATACGCAGTATTTT
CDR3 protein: CASSLNVRTDTQYF

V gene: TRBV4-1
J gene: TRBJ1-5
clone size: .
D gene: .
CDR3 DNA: TGCGCCAGCAGCCAAGGGGTGGGGCAGGGCCATCAGCCCCAGCATTTT
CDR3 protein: CASSQGVGQGHQPQHF

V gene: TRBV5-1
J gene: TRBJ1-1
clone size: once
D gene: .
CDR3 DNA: TGCGCCAGCAGCTTCGACCCAGGAACTGAAGCTTTCTTT
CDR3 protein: CASSFDPGTEAFF

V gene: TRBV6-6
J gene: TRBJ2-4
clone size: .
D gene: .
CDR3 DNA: TGTGCCAGCAGTTACTCGGGGGTAAGGGTAGACGGCATTCAGTACTTC
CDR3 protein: CASSYSGVRVDGIQYF

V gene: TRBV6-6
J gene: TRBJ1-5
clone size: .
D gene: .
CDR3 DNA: TGTGCCAGCGGTATAACGACAGGTAGCAATCAGCCCCAGCATTTT
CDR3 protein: CASGITTGSNQPQHF

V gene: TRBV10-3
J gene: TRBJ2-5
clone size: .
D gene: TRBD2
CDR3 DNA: TGTGCCGCAACTAGCGAGCAAGAGACCCAGTACTTC
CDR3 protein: CAATSEQETQYF

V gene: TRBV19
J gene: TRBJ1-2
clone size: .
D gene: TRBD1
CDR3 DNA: TGTGCCAGTAGTATAGCCGTCGGACAGGGGACCTATGGCTACACCTTC
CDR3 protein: CASSIAVGQGTYGYTF

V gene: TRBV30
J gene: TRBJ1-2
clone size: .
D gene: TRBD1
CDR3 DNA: TGTGCCAGCCACAGGGGAAGAATAGGAGGCTACACCTTC
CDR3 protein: CASHRGRIGGYTF

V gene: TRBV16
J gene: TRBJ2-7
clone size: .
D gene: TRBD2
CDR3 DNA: TGTGCCAGCAGCCCCTTTGGTGGTAGCGGGAGCTACGAGCAGTACTTC
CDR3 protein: CASSPFGGSGSYEQYF

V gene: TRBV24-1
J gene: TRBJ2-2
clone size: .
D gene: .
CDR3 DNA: TGTGCCACCAGGACGCGCGAAGACACCGGGGAGCTGTTTTTT
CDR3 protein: CATRTREDTGELFF

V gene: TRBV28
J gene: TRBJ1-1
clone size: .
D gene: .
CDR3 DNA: TGTGCCAGCAGTGCAGGATGGAACACTGAAGCTTTCTTT
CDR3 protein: CASSAGWNTEAFF

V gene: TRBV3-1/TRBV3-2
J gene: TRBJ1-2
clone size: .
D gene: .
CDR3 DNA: TGTGCCAGCAGATACCGGGAGGGGGCTAACTATGGCTACACCTTC
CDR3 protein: CASRYREGANYGYTF

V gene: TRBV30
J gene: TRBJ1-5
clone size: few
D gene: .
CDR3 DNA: TGTGCCTCGGGGTTCGGTCCCGGGGTTCAGCCCCAGCATTTT
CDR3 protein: CASGFGPGVQPQHF

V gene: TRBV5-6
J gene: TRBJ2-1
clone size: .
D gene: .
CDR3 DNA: TGTGCCAGCAGCTTGTTGACAGGCTCCTACAATGAGCAGTTCTTC
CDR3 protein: CASSLLTGSYNEQFF

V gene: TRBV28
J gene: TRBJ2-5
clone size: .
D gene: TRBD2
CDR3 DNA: TGTGCCAGCAGTGTTAGCGGGATCGGCGGAGAGACCCAGTACTTC
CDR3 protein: CASSVSGIGGETQYF

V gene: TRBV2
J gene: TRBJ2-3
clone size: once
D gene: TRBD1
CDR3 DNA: TGTGCCAGCAGTACAGGGGGGTCTGATACGCAGTATTTT
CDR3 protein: CASSTGGSDTQYF

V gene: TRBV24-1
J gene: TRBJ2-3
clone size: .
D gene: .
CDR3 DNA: TGTGCCACCAGTGACCGTACAAGCACAGATACGCAGTATTTT
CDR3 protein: CATSDRTSTDTQYF

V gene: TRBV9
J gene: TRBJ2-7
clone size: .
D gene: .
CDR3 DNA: TGTGCCAGCAGCTTCAAGGGCGGGGGCCAAGGGGAGCAGTACTTC
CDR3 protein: CASSFKGGGQGEQYF

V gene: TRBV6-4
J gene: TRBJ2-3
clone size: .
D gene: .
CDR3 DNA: TGTGCCAGCAGTACGGGGCTCTCAACAGATACGCAGTATTTT
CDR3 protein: CASSTGLSTDTQYF

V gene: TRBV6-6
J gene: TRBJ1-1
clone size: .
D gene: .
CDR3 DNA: TGTGCCAGCAGTCAAACGAGGGCCACTGAAGCTTTCTTT
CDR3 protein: CASSQTRATEAFF

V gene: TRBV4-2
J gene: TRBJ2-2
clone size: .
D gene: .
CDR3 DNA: TGTGCCAGCAGCCAAATTTCATTGCGAGGCGGGGAGCTGTTTTTT
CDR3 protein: CASSQISLRGGELFF

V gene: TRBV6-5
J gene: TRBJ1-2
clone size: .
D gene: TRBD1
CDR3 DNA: TGTGCCAGCAGACTGACAGGGCTGGGAGGCTACACCTTC
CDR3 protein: CASRLTGLGGYTF

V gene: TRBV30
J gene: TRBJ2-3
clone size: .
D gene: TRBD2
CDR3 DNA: TGTGCCGCGCGACTAGCGGGAGGAACAGATACGCAGTATTTT
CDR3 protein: CAARLAGGTDTQYF

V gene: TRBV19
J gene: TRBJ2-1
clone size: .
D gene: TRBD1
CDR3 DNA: TGTGCCAGTAGTATAGAGGCAGGGGGCAGAGGTGAGCAGTTCTTC
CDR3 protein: CASSIEAGGRGEQFF

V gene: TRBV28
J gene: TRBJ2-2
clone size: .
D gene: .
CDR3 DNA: TGTGCCACGCGGGGCACCGGGGAGCTGTTTTTT
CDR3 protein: CATRGTGELFF

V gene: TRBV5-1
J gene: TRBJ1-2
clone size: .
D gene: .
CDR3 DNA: TGCGCCAGCAGCTTGGGGCCCGGGGCGCTCTATAATGGCTACACCTTC
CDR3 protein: CASSLGPGALYNGYTF

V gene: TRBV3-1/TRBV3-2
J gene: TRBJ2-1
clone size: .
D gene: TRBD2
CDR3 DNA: TGTGCCAGCAGCCAGGGACTAGCGGACAATGAGCAGTTCTTC
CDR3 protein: CASSQGLADNEQFF

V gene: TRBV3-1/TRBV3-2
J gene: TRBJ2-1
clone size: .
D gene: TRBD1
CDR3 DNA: TGTGCCAGCAGCCACCGGGGACAGAAAGGGGAGCAGTTCTTC
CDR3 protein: CASSHRGQKGEQFF

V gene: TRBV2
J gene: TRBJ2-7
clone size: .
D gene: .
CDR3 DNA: TGTGCCAGCAGTGTAAGCAGTTACGAGCAGTACTTC
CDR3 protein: CASSVSSYEQYF

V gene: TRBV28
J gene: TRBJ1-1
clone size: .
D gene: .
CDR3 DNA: TGTGCCAGCCGGGACTCCAGTGGAACTGAAGCTTTCTTT
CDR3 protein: CASRDSSGTEAFF

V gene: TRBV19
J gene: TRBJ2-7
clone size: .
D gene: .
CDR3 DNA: TGTGCCAGTAGTGCAGGAAGGTACGAGCAGTACTTC
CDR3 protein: CASSAGRYEQYF

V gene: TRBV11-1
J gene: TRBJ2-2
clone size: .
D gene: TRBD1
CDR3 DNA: TGTGCCAGCACCCTGGACAGGGTCGCCGGGGAGCTGTTTTTT
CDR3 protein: CASTLDRVAGELFF

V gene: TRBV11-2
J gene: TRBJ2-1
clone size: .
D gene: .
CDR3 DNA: TGTGCCAGCAGCTTAATAGAGAGCGTTCCCTACAATGAGCAGTTCTTC
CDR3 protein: CASSLIESVPYNEQFF

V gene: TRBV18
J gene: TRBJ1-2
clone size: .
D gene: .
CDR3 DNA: TGTGCCAGCTCATCCCCGGCCCGACGAAACTATGGCTACACCTTC
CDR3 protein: CASSSPARRNYGYTF